These 16 T cell receptor beta chains came from one sample sequenced in a study of human T cells and chemical hapten exposure. One entry per CDR3 protein, called by TCRdb with MiXCR from the RACE reads. Among around 360,000 distinct CDR3 sequences listed, nearly 6.5% were seen once. Time point defined: patch test 2, 6 weeks after DPC sensitization. The treatment: therapeutic diphenylcyclopropenone sensitization with weekly scalp DPC. The sample was whole blood, taken in connection with sensitization to the hapten diphenylcyclopropenone (DPC). These receptors were collected from a woman aged 18-29 years with alopecia areata. Some clones in this sample may be carry-over from other donors' samples.

The sample holds many counts of this clonotype. The V and J genes are TRBV6-2 or TRBV6-3 and TRBJ1-3; D is undetermined. The germline V gene encodes CDR1 MNHEY and CDR2 SVGEGT. The CDR3 sequence is 15 residues long. V was cut by 5 bases and J by 3 bases, with 14 bases left in between. As DNA, the CDR3 is TGTGCCAGCAGTGTCGAGACATCAAGTGGAAACACCATATATTTT. This sequence encodes CASSVETSSGNTIYF.

The chain is built from TRBV20-1 and TRBJ2-3, with D possibly called TRBD1 or TRBD2 (5 bases each). V was pared by 3 bases and J by 4 bases, with 14 bases between. CDR1 DFQATT and CDR2 SNEGSKA come from the germline V gene (reference sequence). The CDR3 loop spans 14 amino acids. The CDR3 here is CSASGGRGADTQYF. In nucleotides, the CDR3 is TGCAGTGCTAGTGGCGGTCGGGGCGCAGATACGCAGTATTTT.

This clonotype was seen only a few times. The rearrangement links TRBV29-1 to TRBJ1-1; TRBD1 matches at 9 bases. The trim removed 8 bases at V and 2 bases at J, leaving 9 bases unmatched. The CDR3 contains 14 residues. From germline, CDR1 is SQVTM and CDR2 ANQGSEA. The CDR3, as DNA: TGCAGCCTGTCCCGGGACAGGGTCAACACTGAAGCTTTCTTT. Amino acids: CSLSRDRVNTEAFF.

The sample holds many counts of this clonotype. V is TRBV29-1 and J is TRBJ1-3; no definite D call. Germline values: CDR1 SQVTM, CDR2 ANQGSEA. The CDR3 has 12 residues. V was clipped by 0 bases and J by 4 bases, with 4 bases between them. CDR3 residues: CSVEDAGNTIYF. In DNA, the CDR3 is TGCAGCGTTGAAGATGCGGGAAACACCATATATTTT.

This chain uses TRBV5-1 with TRBJ1-2, with D unclear. V was trimmed by 3 bases and J by 4 bases, leaving 10 bases between them. There are 13 residues in the CDR3. Germline lookup yields CDR1 SGHRS and CDR2 YFSETQ. CDR3 region: CASSYPEGYGYTF. The CDR3 DNA follows: TGCGCCAGCAGCTATCCAGAGGGCTATGGCTACACCTTC.

The chain uses TRBV4-2 and TRBJ2-7, with 7 bases matching TRBD1. The V gene end was trimmed by 0 bases and the J gene end by 6 bases; junction bases not matched to a gene: 5. The CDR3 totals 14 residues. The germline V gene has CDR1 LGHNA and CDR2 YNFKEQ. This CDR3 reads CASSQDRGGVEQYF. The DNA of the CDR3 is TGTGCCAGCAGCCAAGATAGAGGGGGCGTCGAGCAGTACTTC.

The chain recombines TRBV27 with TRBJ2-3, with D possibly TRBD2 on 6 matching bases. This CDR3 spans 12 amino acids. The V end lost 4 bases, the J end lost 9 bases, and 11 bases lay between the germline ends. Germline loops: CDR1 MNHEY, CDR2 SMNVEV (reference sequence). CDR3 residues: CASSSTAGTQYF. CDR3 coding DNA: TGTGCCAGCAGTTCCACGGCGGGAACGCAGTATTTT.

The chain carries TRBV7-2 and TRBJ2-3, with no clear D. Germline V gene lookup returns CDR1 SGHTA and CDR2 FQGNSA. The CDR3 is made up of 12 amino acids. The V gene lost 2 bases and the J gene lost 5 bases, with 5 bases spanning the gap. CDR3 in DNA: TGTGCCAGCAGCTTACCCATAGATACGCAGTATTTT. Amino acid sequence: CASSLPIDTQYF.

The rearrangement joins TRBV20-1 to TRBJ2-1; 7 nucleotides agree with TRBD1. V was pared by 6 bases and J by 4 bases, with 12 bases of the junction left unmatched. Germline V CDR1 and CDR2: DFQATT, SNEGSKA (reference sequence). The CDR3 is 15 residues long. The DNA of the CDR3 is TGCAGTGCACAGAACCTGGGACAGCCATACAATGAGCAGTTCTTC. Protein sequence: CSAQNLGQPYNEQFF.

This clonotype was seen ten or more times. The chain is built from TRBV29-1 and TRBJ2-1; 11 bases fit TRBD1. The V segment lost 8 bases and the J segment 9 bases; nucleotides outside the gene matches: 9. Germline values: CDR1 SQVTM, CDR2 ANQGSEA. The CDR3 consists of 13 residues. The CDR3 DNA follows: TGCAGCTCGGGACAGGGGGGGTCTGGTGAGCAGTTCTTC. This translates into CSSGQGGSGEQFF.

This clonotype showed up many times. The chain combines TRBV20-1 with TRBJ1-5; possibly TRBD1 for D (6 bases). Trimming stripped 0 bases from V and 5 bases from J, with 11 bases between. The CDR3 spans 14 residues. Germline assignment: CDR1 DFQATT and CDR2 SNEGSKA (reference sequence). The CDR3 region is CSARDRDTHQPQHF. The CDR3 DNA sequence: TGCAGTGCTAGAGACCGGGACACCCATCAGCCCCAGCATTTT.

This clonotype was counted many times. This sequence joins TRBV4-1 and TRBJ1-6, with D perhaps TRBD1 (5 bases). Germline V gene sequence: CDR1 MGHRA, CDR2 YSYEKL. Trimming removed 3 bases at V and 5 bases at J, with 17 bases between. The length of the CDR3 is 17 residues. CDR3 protein: CASSHPQGNSHNSPLHF. The CDR3 DNA reads TGCGCCAGCAGCCATCCTCAGGGAAATTCTCATAATTCACCCCTCCACTTT.

V gene TRBV18 combines with J gene TRBJ1-1, with 9 bases that match TRBD1. V lost 3 bases to trimming and J lost 1 base; unmatched junction nucleotides: 3. The CDR3 covers 15 residues. Germline lookup yields CDR1 KGHSH and CDR2 LQKENI. The CDR3 DNA follows: TGTGCCAGCTCACCCCTGGGACAGGGGAACACTGAAGCTTTCTTT. Its translation: CASSPLGQGNTEAFF.

This clonotype was seen at least ten times. The genes are TRBV7-9 and TRBJ1-1; maybe TRBD1 (5 bases). Germline V CDR1 and CDR2: SEHNR, FQNEAQ (reference sequence). CDR3 length: 16 amino acids. Between the trimmed V and J ends, which lost 5 bases and 3 bases, there was a span of 19 bases. CDR3 amino acids: CASSLSRRGADTEAFF. The CDR3 bases are TGTGCCAGCAGCCTCTCTCGTCGTGGGGCGGACACTGAAGCTTTCTTT.

This clonotype was seen just once. Possible read error: a much larger clone is one base away. The chain has TRBV12-2 and TRBJ1-4. TRBV12-2 is a pseudogene segment. The CDR3 has 15 amino acids. The CDR3 sequence is CASRLGNATNEKLSF. Written as DNA, the CDR3 is TGTGCAAGTCGCTTAGGGAATGCAACTAATGAAAAACTGTCTTTT.

This clonotype came up many times. CDR3 DNA: TGTGCCAGCAGTTTAGCGTCGGGTTCCTCACCCCTCCACTTT. Residues: CASSLASGSSPLHF. V and J are TRBV12-3 or TRBV12-4 and TRBJ1-6, with D unclear. CDR3 length equals 14 residues. The V gene lost 0 bases and the J gene lost 10 bases, with 10 bases spanning the gap.